This is a list of T cell receptor beta chains from one sample in a study of CXCR3-negative and CXCR3-positive naive CD8 T cells. Following a re-call of the 5' RACE reads, TCRdb has one entry per CDR3 protein and lacks DNA. The sample's table shows more than 65,000 distinct CDR3 sequences. The source material was naive CXCR3- CD8+ T cells from blood. The receptors shown here come from a human donor in good health. Some clones in this sample may be carry-over from other donors' samples. CDR3s include the opening cysteine and the closing phenylalanine or tryptophan.

V: TRBV4-1
J: TRBJ1-1
CDR3: CASSQDEAGRGTMNTEAFF

V: TRBV7-9
J: TRBJ2-7
CDR3: CASSNDWGEQYF

V: TRBV20-1
J: TRBJ2-2
CDR3: CSAIVEVTGELFF

V: TRBV4-3
J: TRBJ1-5
CDR3: CASSQVWGQPQHF

V: TRBV20-1
J: TRBJ2-7
CDR3: CSARDPGQAIYEQYF

V: TRBV7-9
J: TRBJ2-1
CDR3: CASSPDYLDSASYNEQFF

V: TRBV29-1
J: TRBJ1-1
CDR3: CSGTGQNTEAFF

V: TRBV12-3/TRBV12-4
J: TRBJ2-7
CDR3: CASRGTGTGHYEQYF

V: TRBV9
J: TRBJ2-1
CDR3: CASSASGFQDYNEQFF

V: TRBV20-1
J: TRBJ1-2
CDR3: CSALGGQGADWYGYTF

V: TRBV14
J: TRBJ2-1
CDR3: CASSRGTSESYNEQFF

V: TRBV7-9
J: TRBJ1-4
CDR3: CASSLSRGEEKLFF

V: TRBV6-5
J: TRBJ2-5
CDR3: CASSYSSGLAGGRETQYF

V: TRBV19
J: TRBJ2-7
CDR3: CASRTGTRGSYEQYF

V: TRBV5-4
J: TRBJ1-4
CDR3: CASSDLHEGPDNEKLFF

V: TRBV29-1
J: TRBJ2-1
CDR3: CSVVEPWGNEQFF

V: TRBV5-1
J: TRBJ2-7
CDR3: CASSLESLYEQYF

V: TRBV7-9
J: TRBJ2-1
CDR3: CASSFGNYNEQFF

V: TRBV10-3
J: TRBJ2-3
CDR3: CAISDPSGYSTDTQYF

V: TRBV6-4
J: TRBJ2-6
CDR3: CASRATGDGANVLTF

V: TRBV7-2
J: TRBJ1-1
CDR3: CASSLWADSMNTEAFF

V: TRBV5-5
J: TRBJ2-1
CDR3: CASSLNWVRDQDEQFF

V: TRBV4-1
J: TRBJ1-1
CDR3: CASSPTGSDTEAFF

V: TRBV28
J: TRBJ1-1
CDR3: CASIPRAVNTEAFF

V: TRBV14
J: TRBJ2-1
CDR3: CASSQARRVGYNEQFF

V: TRBV14
J: TRBJ2-7
CDR3: CASSQEGMGLWSYEQYF

V: TRBV12-3/TRBV12-4
J: TRBJ2-2
CDR3: CASSGGPGPFRELFF

V: TRBV28
J: TRBJ2-7
CDR3: CATHSSYEQYF

V: TRBV18
J: TRBJ2-2
CDR3: CASSPDTGELFF

V: TRBV4-1
J: TRBJ1-4
CDR3: CASSPSLGSLNEKLFF

V: TRBV29-1
J: TRBJ2-1
CDR3: CSALGGTGHNEQFF